Listed below are T cell receptor beta chains from one sample, sequenced in a study of blood T cell repertoires in COVID-19. Profiled with immunoSEQ multiplex PCR; TCRdb holds only in-frame clones, not every one. In the table there are roughly 330,000 clones, 87% of which are singletons. The source material was PBMCs or T cells enriched from blood (not recorded which). These receptors all stem from a woman aged 30 to 39 who had recovered from COVID-19. The CDR3 runs from the conserved cysteine through the conserved F or W. The D gene is left open where the match is weak. Expanded clones get a size class; other rows say once, few or many, or leave the size out.

clone_size,v_call,cdr3_length,d_call,j_call,cdr3_nt,cdr3_aa
NA,TRBV19,11,NA,TRBJ1-5,TGTGCCAGTAGTAAAACGGGTCCCCAGCATTTT,CASSKTGPQHF
few,TRBV6-2/TRBV6-3,15,TRBD2,TRBJ2-7,TGTGCCAGCAGTCAAGGACTAGCGGGGGCCTACGAGCAGTACTTC,CASSQGLAGAYEQYF
NA,TRBV7-6,11,TRBD2,TRBJ2-2,TGTAGTGCCGGGGGGACCGGGGAGCTGTTTTTT,CSAGGTGELFF
NA,TRBV24-1,13,TRBD2,TRBJ2-5,TGTGCCACCAGTGATGTGGGGGGGGAGACCCAGTACTTC,CATSDVGGETQYF
NA,TRBV5-6,12,NA,TRBJ2-7,TGTGCCAGCAGCCAGGGTTCCCACGAGCAGTACTTC,CASSQGSHEQYF
NA,TRBV19,14,TRBD1,TRBJ1-1,TGTGCCAGTAGGACAGGGGGCGGTATAACTGAAGCTTTCTTT,CASRTGGGITEAFF
NA,TRBV19,14,NA,TRBJ1-5,TGTGCCAGTAGTAGGACAGCAAACAATCAGCCCCAGCATTTT,CASSRTANNQPQHF
once,TRBV5-1,13,NA,TRBJ2-1,TGCGCCAGCAGCTTGGACAGGGAGGGTGAGCAGTTCTTC,CASSLDREGEQFF
NA,TRBV5-1,16,NA,TRBJ2-2,TGCGCCAGCAGCTTGTTGTTTGGGCGCAACACCGGGGAGCTGTTTTTT,CASSLLFGRNTGELFF
NA,TRBV29-1,13,NA,TRBJ1-4,TGCAGCGCCTGTCGACAGAACAATGAAAAACTGTTTTTT,CSACRQNNEKLFF
NA,TRBV21-1,16,NA,TRBJ2-2,TGTGCCAGCAGCAAAGGGGGGACACCCAACACCGGGGAGCTGTTTTTT,CASSKGGTPNTGELFF
once,TRBV30,16,NA,TRBJ2-7,TGTGCCTGGAGTGACCTGACAGCCTACCTCTCCTACGAGCAGTACTTC,CAWSDLTAYLSYEQYF
NA,TRBV5-1,14,NA,TRBJ1-2,TGCGCCAGCACCCGGGGGGGGCCGCTCTATGGCTACACCTTC,CASTRGGPLYGYTF
NA,TRBV4-2,18,TRBD2,TRBJ2-3,TGTGCCAGCAGCCAAGCCGTCGGACTAGCGGGATATGCAGATACGCAGTATTTT,CASSQAVGLAGYADTQYF
NA,TRBV2,11,TRBD2,TRBJ2-1,TGTGCCAGCAGGGGGGGGAATGAGCAGTTCTTC,CASRGGNEQFF
NA,TRBV2,16,NA,TRBJ2-2,TGTGCCAGCAGTGTCTACGGGAGCTTGAACACCGGGGAGCTGTTTTTT,CASSVYGSLNTGELFF
once,TRBV7-9,14,NA,TRBJ1-1,TGTGCCAGCAGCCGACCGACAGAAAACACTGAAGCTTTCTTT,CASSRPTENTEAFF
NA,TRBV2,15,NA,TRBJ1-6,TGTGCCAGCAGTGAAGAGGCAGGAATGAATTCACCCCTCCACTTT,CASSEEAGMNSPLHF
NA,TRBV4-1,17,TRBD1,TRBJ1-3,TGCGCCAGCAGCCCTTCCAACACAGGGGGCAATGGAAACACCATATATTTT,CASSPSNTGGNGNTIYF
few,TRBV27,16,NA,TRBJ1-5,TGTGCCAGCAGTTTACGCCCCCCGGGAGGCAATCAGCCCCAGCATTTT,CASSLRPPGGNQPQHF
NA,TRBV19,16,TRBD1,TRBJ1-5,TGTGCCAGTAGCCCTGACAGGGGTGAGAGCAATCAGCCCCAGCATTTT,CASSPDRGESNQPQHF
NA,TRBV27,13,NA,TRBJ2-5,TGTGCCAGCAGTTTCGGGGTACAAGAGACCCAGTACTTC,CASSFGVQETQYF
NA,TRBV24-1,16,NA,TRBJ2-5,TGTGCCACCAGTGACACACCACTGGGCCCACAAGAGACCCAGTACTTC,CATSDTPLGPQETQYF
NA,TRBV30,14,TRBD1,TRBJ1-1,TGTGCCTGGAGTCTGGGACAGCTGAACACTGAAGCTTTCTTT,CAWSLGQLNTEAFF
NA,TRBV10-3,13,TRBD1,TRBJ1-5,TGTGCCATCAGCAGACAGGGGCCCCTGCCCCAGCATTTT,CAISRQGPLPQHF
NA,TRBV2,13,NA,TRBJ1-2,TGTGCCAGCAGTGAGCCCGGGACAAATGGCTACACCTTC,CASSEPGTNGYTF
NA,TRBV10-2,15,TRBD2,TRBJ2-5,TGCGCCAGCAGACTAGCGGGGGGGCAGGGGGAGACCCAGTACTTC,CASRLAGGQGETQYF
NA,TRBV6-5,13,NA,TRBJ1-2,TGTGCCAGCAGGGCACAGAGTTTCTATGGCTACACCTTC,CASRAQSFYGYTF
NA,TRBV27,15,TRBD1,TRBJ1-6,TGTGCCAGCAGTGTAAACAGGGGATTTAATTCACCCCTCCACTTT,CASSVNRGFNSPLHF
NA,TRBV6-1,15,TRBD1,TRBJ1-4,TGTGCCAGCAGTGAAGTGGCAGGGGGCAATGAAAAACTGTTTTTT,CASSEVAGGNEKLFF
NA,TRBV19,14,TRBD1,TRBJ2-7,TGTGCCAGTAGTTCCCAGGGGGCCTCCTACGAGCAGTACTTC,CASSSQGASYEQYF
NA,TRBV5-1,15,NA,TRBJ1-2,TGCGCCAGCAGCCTTGGTGGCCCCAGAGGCTATGGCTACACCTTC,CASSLGGPRGYGYTF
NA,TRBV11-3,14,TRBD1,TRBJ2-1,TGTGCCAGCAGTCCCGGGACAGGGCTCGGTGAGCAGTTCTTC,CASSPGTGLGEQFF
NA,TRBV11-2,16,NA,TRBJ2-3,TGTGCCAGCAGCTCCTTGAGCAGGCCCTACACAGATACGCAGTATTTT,CASSSLSRPYTDTQYF
NA,TRBV29-1,12,NA,TRBJ2-5,TGCAGCGCACGGGACACCTCAGAGACCCAGTACTTC,CSARDTSETQYF
NA,TRBV12-3/TRBV12-4,13,NA,TRBJ2-5,TGTGCCAGCTCCAGTGAAGTTCAAGAGACCCAGTACTTC,CASSSEVQETQYF
NA,TRBV27,15,TRBD1,TRBJ2-2,TGTGCCAGCAGTTTGGTGGGACAGGGGGCCGGGGAGCTGTTTTTT,CASSLVGQGAGELFF
once,TRBV6-6,11,NA,TRBJ1-5,TGTGCCAGCAGCTATCACCAAGACCAGCATTTT,CASSYHQDQHF
NA,TRBV5-1,16,TRBD2,TRBJ2-1,TGCGCCAGCAGCTTCTTAGCGGGGGCCCATTGGAATGAGCAGTTCTTC,CASSFLAGAHWNEQFF
once,TRBV3-1/TRBV3-2,18,TRBD2,TRBJ2-3,TGTGCCAGCAGCCCCCTGGGGGGCGGGACTAGCGGCCAAACTATGCAGTATTTT,CASSPLGGGTSGQTMQYF
NA,TRBV29-1,14,TRBD2,TRBJ2-3,TGCAGCGCCGTCCGGACTAGCGTCACTGATACGCAGTATTTT,CSAVRTSVTDTQYF
few,TRBV28,16,NA,TRBJ1-5,TGTGCCAGCAGTCCACCAGACCCCCGGGTCAATCAGCCCCAGCATTTT,CASSPPDPRVNQPQHF
NA,TRBV7-9,15,NA,TRBJ1-1,TGTGCCAGCAGCTGGGAGGCCGTAAAGTCCACTGAAGCTTTCTTT,CASSWEAVKSTEAFF
NA,TRBV3-1/TRBV3-2,15,NA,TRBJ1-6,TGTGCCAGCAGCCAAGACTTCGCGGGGGACGGGCCCCTCCACTTT,CASSQDFAGDGPLHF
NA,TRBV14,15,NA,TRBJ1-6,TGTGCCAGCAGCCAATTACCTCCCCGGGAATCACCCCTCCACTTT,CASSQLPPRESPLHF
NA,TRBV25-1,13,NA,TRBJ1-2,TGTGCCAGCAGTGAAGACAGGAACTATGGCTACACCTTC,CASSEDRNYGYTF
NA,TRBV29-1,13,NA,TRBJ1-1,TGCAGCGTTGTTCGACAGATGAACACTGAAGCTTTCTTT,CSVVRQMNTEAFF
NA,TRBV3-1/TRBV3-2,19,TRBD2,TRBJ2-1,TGTGCCAGCAGCCGGCGACTAGCGGGGGCCTCCCCGACTTCCAATGAGCAGTTCTTC,CASSRRLAGASPTSNEQFF
NA,TRBV7-2,15,TRBD2,TRBJ2-1,TGTGCCAGCAGCCCCGCAGTAGCGGGCTACAATGAGCAGTTCTTC,CASSPAVAGYNEQFF
NA,TRBV7-2,15,NA,TRBJ2-3,TGTGCCAGCAGCTTAGTGGGGGCTAGCACAGATACGCAGTATTTT,CASSLVGASTDTQYF
NA,TRBV7-9,13,NA,TRBJ1-2,TGTGCCAGCAGCTTGGGGGAGGGGGATGGCTACACCTTC,CASSLGEGDGYTF
NA,TRBV5-1,14,NA,TRBJ1-2,TGCGCCAGCGGGCCTATTGCGAACAATTATGGCTACACCTTC,CASGPIANNYGYTF
NA,TRBV10-3,15,TRBD1,TRBJ2-5,TGTGCCATCAGTGACCCGGGACAGGGGAAAGAGACCCAGTACTTC,CAISDPGQGKETQYF
NA,TRBV9,15,NA,TRBJ1-3,TGTGCCAGCAGCCCCCGCCAGAGCGTTGGAAACACCATATATTTT,CASSPRQSVGNTIYF
NA,TRBV3-1/TRBV3-2,13,NA,TRBJ1-6,TGTGCCAGCAGCCTAAACAGCAATTCACCCCTCCACTTT,CASSLNSNSPLHF
NA,TRBV5-6,13,NA,TRBJ2-1,TGTGCCAGCAGCTTCATGGCTGACAATGAGCAGTTCTTC,CASSFMADNEQFF
NA,TRBV3-1/TRBV3-2,13,NA,TRBJ1-1,TGTGCCAGCAAGGACAGCCCGGGGACTGAAGCTTTCTTT,CASKDSPGTEAFF